The source of this TCR beta chain is a study of shared clonotypes between healthy human individuals. As for the study in general: Per donor, three plates held CD4 naive cells, three held CD4 memory, two held CD8 naive and one held CD8 memory.

Study-wide results and caveats: There were few donors, and this limited the genetic and exposure-history diversity represented.

Measured with immunoSEQ multiplex PCR; TCRdb has only the in-frame clones, and not every one. The repertoire has some 360,000 clones, around 67% of them found once; the top ten carry less than 11%. This CDR3 is 18 amino acids long. V was clipped by 1 base and J by 2 bases, with 21 bases between them. The V gene's germline CDR1 is SGHRS and CDR2 YFSETQ. As regards this clone: What it binds is unknown.

This chain joins TRBV5-1 and TRBJ2-5, with D tentatively TRBD2 (6 bases). The sequenced sample was memory CD4+ T cells sorted from blood. Subset given: CD45RA-negative fraction. The origin of this receptor is a young man in good health. The CDR3 loop is CASSLIRDFSYGQETQYF. The CDR3 nucleotides read TGCGCCAGCAGCTTGATCCGGGACTTCTCCTACGGGCAAGAGACCCAGTACTTC.